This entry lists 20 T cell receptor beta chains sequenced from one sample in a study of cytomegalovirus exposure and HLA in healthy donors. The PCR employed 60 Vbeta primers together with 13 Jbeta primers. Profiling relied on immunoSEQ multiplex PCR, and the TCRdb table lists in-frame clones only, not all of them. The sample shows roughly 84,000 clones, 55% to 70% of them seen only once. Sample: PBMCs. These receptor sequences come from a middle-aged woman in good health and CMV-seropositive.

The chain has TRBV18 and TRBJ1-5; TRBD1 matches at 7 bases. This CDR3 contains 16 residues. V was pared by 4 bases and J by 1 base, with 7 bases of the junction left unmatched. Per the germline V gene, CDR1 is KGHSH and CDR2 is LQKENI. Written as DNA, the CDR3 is TGTGCCAGCTCACAACTAGACAGGGTCAGCAATCAGCCCCAGCATTTT. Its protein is CASSQLDRVSNQPQHF.

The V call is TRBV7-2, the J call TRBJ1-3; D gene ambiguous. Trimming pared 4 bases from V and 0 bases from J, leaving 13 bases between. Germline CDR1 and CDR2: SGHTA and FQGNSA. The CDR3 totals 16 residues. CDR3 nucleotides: TGTGCCAGCAGCTCCGTTCCGGGTAACTCTGGAAACACCATATATTTT. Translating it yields CASSSVPGNSGNTIYF.

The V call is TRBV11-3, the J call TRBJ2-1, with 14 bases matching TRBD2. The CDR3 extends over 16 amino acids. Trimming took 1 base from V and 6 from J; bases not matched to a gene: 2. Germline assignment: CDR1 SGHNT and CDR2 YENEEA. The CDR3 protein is CASSLGGLAGVNEQFF. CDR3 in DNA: TGTGCCAGCAGCTTAGGGGGACTAGCGGGAGTCAATGAGCAGTTCTTC. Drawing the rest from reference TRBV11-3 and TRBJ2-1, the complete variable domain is EAGVVQSPRYKIIEKKQPVAFWCNPISGHNTLYWYLQNLGQGPELLIRYENEEAVDDSQLPKDRFSAERLKGVDSTLKIQPAELGDSAVYLCASSLGGLAGVNEQFFGPGTRLTVL.

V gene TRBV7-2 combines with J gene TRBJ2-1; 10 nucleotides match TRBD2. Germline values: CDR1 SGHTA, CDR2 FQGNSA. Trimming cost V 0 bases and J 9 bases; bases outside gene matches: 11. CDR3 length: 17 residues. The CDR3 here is CASSLALAGSGNSEQFF. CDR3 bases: TGTGCCAGCAGCTTAGCACTAGCGGGAAGTGGGAACAGTGAGCAGTTCTTC. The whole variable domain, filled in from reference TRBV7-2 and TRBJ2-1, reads GAGVSQSPSNKVTEKGKDVELRCDPISGHTALYWYRQSLGQGLEFLIYFQGNSAPDKSGLPSDRFSAERTGGSVSTLTIQRTQQEDSAVYLCASSLALAGSGNSEQFFGPGTRLTVL.

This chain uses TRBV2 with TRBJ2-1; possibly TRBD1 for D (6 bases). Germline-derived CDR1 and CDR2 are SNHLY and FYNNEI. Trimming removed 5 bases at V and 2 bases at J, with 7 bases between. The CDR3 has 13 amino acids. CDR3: CASSRTAYNEQFF. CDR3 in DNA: TGTGCCAGCAGTCGGACAGCCTACAATGAGCAGTTCTTC. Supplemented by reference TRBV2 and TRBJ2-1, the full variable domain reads EPEVTQTPSHQVTQMGQEVILRCVPISNHLYFYWYRQILGQKVEFLVSFYNNEISEKSEIFDDQFSVERPDGSNFTLKIRSTKLEDSAMYFCASSRTAYNEQFFGPGTRLTVL.

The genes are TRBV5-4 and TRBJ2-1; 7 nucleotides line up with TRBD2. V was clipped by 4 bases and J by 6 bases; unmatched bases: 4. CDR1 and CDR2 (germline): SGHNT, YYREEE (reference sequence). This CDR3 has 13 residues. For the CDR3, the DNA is TGTGCCAGCAGCCCTGGACTAGTCAATGAGCAGTTCTTC. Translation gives CASSPGLVNEQFF.

In nucleotides, the CDR3 is TGCGCCAGCAGCCAAGTTCAGGGGACTAACTATGGCTACACCTTC. Residues: CASSQVQGTNYGYTF. This chain links TRBV4-3 with TRBJ1-2; possibly TRBD1 for D (6 bases). Germline V gives CDR1 LGHNA, CDR2 YSLEER. Trimming left V 1 base short and J 0 bases short, with 9 bases between. There are 15 residues in the CDR3.

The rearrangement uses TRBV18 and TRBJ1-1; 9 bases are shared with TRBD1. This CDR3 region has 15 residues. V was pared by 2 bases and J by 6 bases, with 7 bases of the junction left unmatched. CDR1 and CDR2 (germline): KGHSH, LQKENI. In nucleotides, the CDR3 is TGTGCCAGCTCACCAGCGACAGGGGGGAGGTCTGAAGCTTTCTTT. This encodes CASSPATGGRSEAFF.

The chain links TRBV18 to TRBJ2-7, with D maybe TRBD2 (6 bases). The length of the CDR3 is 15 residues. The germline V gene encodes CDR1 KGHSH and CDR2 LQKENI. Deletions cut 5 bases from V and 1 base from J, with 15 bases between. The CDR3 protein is CASSAPGLESYEQYF. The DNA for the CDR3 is TGTGCCAGCTCAGCCCCGGGACTGGAGTCCTACGAGCAGTACTTC.

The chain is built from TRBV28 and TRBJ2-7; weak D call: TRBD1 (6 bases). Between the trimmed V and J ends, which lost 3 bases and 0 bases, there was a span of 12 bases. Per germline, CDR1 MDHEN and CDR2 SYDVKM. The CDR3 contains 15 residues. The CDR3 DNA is TGTGCCAGCAGTTTTGGGGGCGGAGGCTCCTACGAGCAGTACTTC. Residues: CASSFGGGGSYEQYF. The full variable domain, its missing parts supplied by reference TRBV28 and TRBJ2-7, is DVKVTQSSRYLVKRTGEKVFLECVQDMDHENMFWYRQDPGLGLRLIYFSYDVKMKEKGDIPEGYSVSREKKERFSLILESASTNQTSMYLCASSFGGGGSYEQYFGPGTRLTVT.

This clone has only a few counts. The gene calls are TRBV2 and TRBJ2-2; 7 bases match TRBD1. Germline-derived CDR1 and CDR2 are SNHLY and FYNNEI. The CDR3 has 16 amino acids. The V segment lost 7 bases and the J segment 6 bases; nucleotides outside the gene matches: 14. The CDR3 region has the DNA TGTGCCAGCAAATCGGACAGGACGCCAAGTGCCGGGGAGCTGTTTTTT. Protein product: CASKSDRTPSAGELFF.

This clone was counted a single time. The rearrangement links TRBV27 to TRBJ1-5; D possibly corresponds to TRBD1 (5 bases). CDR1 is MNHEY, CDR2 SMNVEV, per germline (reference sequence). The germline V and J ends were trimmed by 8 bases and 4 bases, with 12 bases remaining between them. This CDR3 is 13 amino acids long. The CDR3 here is CASQFRENQPQHF. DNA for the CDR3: TGTGCCAGCCAATTCAGGGAAAATCAGCCCCAGCATTTT.

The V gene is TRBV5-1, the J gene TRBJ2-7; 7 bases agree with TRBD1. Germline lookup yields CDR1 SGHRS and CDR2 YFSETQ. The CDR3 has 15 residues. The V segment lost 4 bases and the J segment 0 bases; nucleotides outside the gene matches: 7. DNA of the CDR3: TGCGCCAGCAGCGTGACAGGGTTGAGCTCCTACGAGCAGTACTTC. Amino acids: CASSVTGLSSYEQYF.

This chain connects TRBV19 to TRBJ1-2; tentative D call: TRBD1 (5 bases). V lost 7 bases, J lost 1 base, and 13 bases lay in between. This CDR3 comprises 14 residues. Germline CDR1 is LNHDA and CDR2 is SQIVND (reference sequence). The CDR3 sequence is CASKIPGINYGYTF. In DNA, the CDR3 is TGTGCCAGTAAAATACCAGGGATTAACTATGGCTACACCTTC.

CDR3 amino acids: CASSYSRSRGIYEQYF. CDR3 DNA: TGTGCCAGCAGTTACTCGAGAAGCAGGGGGATCTACGAGCAGTACTTC. The gene calls are TRBV6-5 and TRBJ2-7, with 7 bases identical to TRBD1. The CDR3 is 16 residues long. V shed 0 bases, J shed 3 bases, and the junction held 8 bases outside the gene matches. Germline CDR1 reads MNHEY; CDR2 reads SVGAGI.

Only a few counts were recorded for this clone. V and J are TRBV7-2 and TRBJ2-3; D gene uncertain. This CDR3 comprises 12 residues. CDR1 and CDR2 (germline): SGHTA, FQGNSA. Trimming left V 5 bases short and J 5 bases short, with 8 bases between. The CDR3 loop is CASSELVDTQYF. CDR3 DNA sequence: TGTGCCAGCAGCGAGCTGGTAGATACGCAGTATTTT. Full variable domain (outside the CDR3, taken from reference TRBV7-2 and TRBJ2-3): GAGVSQSPSNKVTEKGKDVELRCDPISGHTALYWYRQSLGQGLEFLIYFQGNSAPDKSGLPSDRFSAERTGGSVSTLTIQRTQQEDSAVYLCASSELVDTQYFGPGTRLTVL.

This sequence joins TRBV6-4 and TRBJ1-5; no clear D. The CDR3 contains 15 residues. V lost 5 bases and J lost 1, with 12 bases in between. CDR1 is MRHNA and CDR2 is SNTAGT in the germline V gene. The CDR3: CASSPDYGSNQPQHF. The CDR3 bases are TGTGCCAGCAGTCCCGACTACGGGAGCAATCAGCCCCAGCATTTT.

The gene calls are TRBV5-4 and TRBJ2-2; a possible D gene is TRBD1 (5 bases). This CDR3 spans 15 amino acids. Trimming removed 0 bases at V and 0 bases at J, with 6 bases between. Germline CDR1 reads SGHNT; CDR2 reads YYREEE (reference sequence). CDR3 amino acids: CASSLGQSNTGELFF. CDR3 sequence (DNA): TGTGCCAGCAGCTTGGGACAGTCGAACACCGGGGAGCTGTTTTTT.

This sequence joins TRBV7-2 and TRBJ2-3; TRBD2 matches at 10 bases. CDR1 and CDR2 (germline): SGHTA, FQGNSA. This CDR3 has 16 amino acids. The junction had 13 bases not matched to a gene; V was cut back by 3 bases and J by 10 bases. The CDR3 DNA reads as TGTGCCAGCAGCTTGCCAGCGGGAGGGGTTCCGCCCCCGCAGTATTTT. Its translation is CASSLPAGGVPPPQYF.

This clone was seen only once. The CDR3 spells CASSLSGTVTGELFF. The CDR3 coding sequence is TGTGCCAGCAGTTTGAGCGGGACGGTAACCGGGGAGCTGTTTTTT. The chain uses TRBV28 and TRBJ2-2; TRBD2 agrees at 7 bases. Germline-derived CDR1 and CDR2 are MDHEN and SYDVKM. The V and J ends lost 3 bases and 5 bases, in that order; junction bases with no gene match: 6. The CDR3 loop spans 15 amino acids.